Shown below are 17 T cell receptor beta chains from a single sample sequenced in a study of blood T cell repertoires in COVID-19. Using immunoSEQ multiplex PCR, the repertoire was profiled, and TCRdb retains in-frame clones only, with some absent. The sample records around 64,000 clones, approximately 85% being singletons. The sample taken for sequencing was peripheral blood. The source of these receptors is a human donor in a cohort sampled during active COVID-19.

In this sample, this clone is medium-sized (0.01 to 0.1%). CDR3 nucleotides: TGTGCCAGCAGCTTAGTGGGGTCTAGCGGGGGGCCTCCCCATACGCAGTATTTT. Translation: CASSLVGSSGGPPHTQYF. This sequence joins TRBV7-2 and TRBJ2-3; 11 positions match TRBD2. The junction had 13 bases not matched to a gene; V was cut back by 1 base and J by 7 bases. This CDR3 is built from 18 residues. Germline CDR1 reads SGHTA; CDR2 reads FQGNSA.

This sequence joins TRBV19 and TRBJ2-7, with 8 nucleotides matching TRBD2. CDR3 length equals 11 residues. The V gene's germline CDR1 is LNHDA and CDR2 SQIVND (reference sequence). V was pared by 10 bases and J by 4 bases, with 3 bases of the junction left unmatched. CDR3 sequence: CATGGGYEQYF. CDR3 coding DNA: TGTGCCACCGGGGGGGGTTACGAGCAGTACTTC.

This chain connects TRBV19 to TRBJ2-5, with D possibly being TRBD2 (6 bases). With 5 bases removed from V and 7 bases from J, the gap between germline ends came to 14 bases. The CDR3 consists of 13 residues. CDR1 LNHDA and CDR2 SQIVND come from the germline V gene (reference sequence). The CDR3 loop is CASSGREGGTQYF. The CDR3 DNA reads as TGTGCCAGTAGTGGCCGTGAGGGAGGGACCCAGTACTTC.

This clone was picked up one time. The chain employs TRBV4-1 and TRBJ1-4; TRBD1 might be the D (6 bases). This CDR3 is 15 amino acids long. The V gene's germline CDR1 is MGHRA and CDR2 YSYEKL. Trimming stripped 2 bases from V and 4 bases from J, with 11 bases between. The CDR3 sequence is CASSQTDSDNEKLFF. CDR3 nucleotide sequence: TGCGCCAGCAGCCAAACGGACAGTGATAATGAAAAACTGTTTTTT.

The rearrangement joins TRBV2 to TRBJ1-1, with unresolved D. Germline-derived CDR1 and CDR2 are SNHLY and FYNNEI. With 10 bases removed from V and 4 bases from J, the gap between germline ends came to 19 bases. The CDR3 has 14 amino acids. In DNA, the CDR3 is TGTGCCACCAAGGGCGAGGGTGGTGGCACTGAAGCTTTCTTT. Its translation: CATKGEGGGTEAFF.

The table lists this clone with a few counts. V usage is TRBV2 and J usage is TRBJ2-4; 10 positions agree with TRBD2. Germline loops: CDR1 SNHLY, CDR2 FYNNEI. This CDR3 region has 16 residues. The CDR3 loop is CLSGLAGVRGKNIQYF. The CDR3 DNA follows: TGTCTCAGCGGGCTAGCGGGGGTCAGGGGCAAAAACATTCAGTACTTC.

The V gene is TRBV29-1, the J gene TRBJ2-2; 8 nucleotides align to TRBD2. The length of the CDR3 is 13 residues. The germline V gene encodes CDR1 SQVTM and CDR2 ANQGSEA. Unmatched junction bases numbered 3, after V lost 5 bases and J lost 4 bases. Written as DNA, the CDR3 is TGCAGCGTTAGCGGGGGTGTCACCGGGGAGCTGTTTTTT. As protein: CSVSGGVTGELFF.

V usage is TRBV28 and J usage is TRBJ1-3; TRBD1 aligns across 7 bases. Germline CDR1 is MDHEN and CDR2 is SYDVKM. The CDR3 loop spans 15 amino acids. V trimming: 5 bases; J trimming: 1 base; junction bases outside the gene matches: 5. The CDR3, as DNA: TGTGCCAGCAGTCCGACAGGGTATTCTGGAAACACCATATATTTT. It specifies CASSPTGYSGNTIYF.

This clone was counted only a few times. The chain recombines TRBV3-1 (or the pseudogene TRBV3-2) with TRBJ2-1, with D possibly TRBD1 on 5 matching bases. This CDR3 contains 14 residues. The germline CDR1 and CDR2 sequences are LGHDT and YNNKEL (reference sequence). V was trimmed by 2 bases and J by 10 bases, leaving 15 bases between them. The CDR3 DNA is TGTGCCAGCAGCCAAAATATGGTGACAGCCGAGCAGTTCTTC. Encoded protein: CASSQNMVTAEQFF.

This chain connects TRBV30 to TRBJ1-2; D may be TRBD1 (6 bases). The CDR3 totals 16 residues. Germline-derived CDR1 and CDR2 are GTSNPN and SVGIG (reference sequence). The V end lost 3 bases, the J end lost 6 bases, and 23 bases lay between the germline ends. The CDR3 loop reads CAWSTRDMSRVNGYTF. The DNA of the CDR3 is TGTGCCTGGAGCACCCGGGACATGTCTAGAGTAAATGGCTACACCTTC.

Here the CDR3 reads CASSGRKGETQYF. CDR3 bases: TGTGCCAGTTCGGGGAGGAAAGGGGAGACCCAGTACTTC. The rearrangement links TRBV19 to TRBJ2-5; the D gene is possibly TRBD2 (6 bases). The CDR3 runs 13 residues. V lost 8 bases and J 5 bases, leaving 15 bases between the germline ends. CDR1 and CDR2 from the germline V gene are LNHDA and SQIVND (reference sequence).

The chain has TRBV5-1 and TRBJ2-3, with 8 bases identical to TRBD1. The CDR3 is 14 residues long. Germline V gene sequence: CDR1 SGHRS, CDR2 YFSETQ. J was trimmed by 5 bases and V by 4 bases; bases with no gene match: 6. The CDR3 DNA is TGCGCCAGCAGCGGCAGGGGGCAGGTAGATACGCAGTATTTT. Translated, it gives CASSGRGQVDTQYF.

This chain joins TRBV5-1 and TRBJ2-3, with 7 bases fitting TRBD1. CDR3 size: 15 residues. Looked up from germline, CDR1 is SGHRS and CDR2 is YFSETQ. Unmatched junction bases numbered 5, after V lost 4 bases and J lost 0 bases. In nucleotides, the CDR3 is TGCGCCAGCAGCAGACAGGGCGGTAGCACAGATACGCAGTATTTT. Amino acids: CASSRQGGSTDTQYF.

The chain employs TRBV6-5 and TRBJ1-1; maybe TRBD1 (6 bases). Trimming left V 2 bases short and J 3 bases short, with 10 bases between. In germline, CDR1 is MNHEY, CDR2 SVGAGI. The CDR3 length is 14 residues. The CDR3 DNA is TGTGCCAGCAGTTACCTACAGGGTCACACTGAAGCTTTCTTT. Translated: CASSYLQGHTEAFF.

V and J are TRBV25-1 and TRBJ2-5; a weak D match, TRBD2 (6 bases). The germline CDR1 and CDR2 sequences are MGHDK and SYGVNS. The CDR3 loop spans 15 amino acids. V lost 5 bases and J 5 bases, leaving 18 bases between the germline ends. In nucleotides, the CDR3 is TGTGCCAGCAGTCCATATTCCACCGGGGGTGAGACCCAGTACTTC. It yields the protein CASSPYSTGGETQYF.

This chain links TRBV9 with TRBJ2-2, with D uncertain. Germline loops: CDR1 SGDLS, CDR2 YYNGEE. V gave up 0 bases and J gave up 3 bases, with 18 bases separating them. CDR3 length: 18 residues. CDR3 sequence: CASSVEPPGKWDTGELFF. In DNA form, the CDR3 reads TGTGCCAGCAGCGTAGAACCCCCAGGAAAGTGGGACACCGGGGAGCTGTTTTTT.

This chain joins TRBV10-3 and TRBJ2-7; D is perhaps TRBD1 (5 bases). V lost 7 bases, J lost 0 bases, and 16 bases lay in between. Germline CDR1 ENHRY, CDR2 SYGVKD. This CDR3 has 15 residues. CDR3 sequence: CAITEDSTSSYEQYF. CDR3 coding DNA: TGTGCCATCACTGAAGACAGTACCAGCTCCTACGAGCAGTACTTC.